Below, 13 T cell receptor beta chains from the same sample are listed, as sequenced in a study of shared clonotypes between healthy human individuals. The repertoire was sequenced with immunoSEQ multiplex PCR; TCRdb's copy has only in-frame clones and lacks some. This table has 760,000 or so clones, about 97% appearing once. CD45RO-negative cells were positively selected for CCR7, leaving out terminally differentiated effector memory CD45RA+ cells. Sequences were obtained from naive CD8+ T cells sorted from blood. These receptors were taken from a man aged 25-40 years in good health.

The rearrangement links TRBV29-1 to TRBJ1-2; D may be TRBD1 (5 bases). CDR3 length: 12 residues. Trimming cost V 3 bases and J 3 bases, with 8 bases left between them. Germline V gene data show CDR1 as SQVTM and CDR2 as ANQGSEA. DNA for the CDR3: TGCAGCGTTGAGGGCAGGGACTATGGCTACACCTTC. This encodes CSVEGRDYGYTF.

The V gene is TRBV7-9, the J gene TRBJ1-2, with TRBD1 matching 9 bases. V lost 6 bases, J lost 6 bases, and 14 bases stayed unmatched. Germline V CDR1 and CDR2: SEHNR, FQNEAQ (reference sequence). This CDR3 is built from 16 residues. CDR3 sequence: CASRPSLDRGRDGYTF. The CDR3 bases are TGTGCCAGCAGACCATCACTGGACAGGGGAAGGGATGGCTACACCTTC.

The rearrangement joins TRBV4-1 to TRBJ2-7, with 10 bases lining up with TRBD1. Germline values: CDR1 MGHRA, CDR2 YSYEKL. This CDR3 spans 16 amino acids. Unmatched junction bases numbered 11, after V lost 5 bases and J lost 4 bases. Here the CDR3 DNA reads TGCGCCAGCAGCAGAAGTCTCGGGACAGGGGATTACGAGCAGTACTTC. As protein: CASSRSLGTGDYEQYF.

The gene calls are TRBV14 and TRBJ2-5, with TRBD2 matching over 11 bases. V was pared by 5 bases and J by 2 bases, with 10 bases of the junction left unmatched. Germline V gene lookup returns CDR1 SGHDN and CDR2 FVKESK. The CDR3 has 17 amino acids. CDR3 region: CASSRIIAGGIQETQYF. CDR3 DNA: TGTGCCAGCAGCAGAATAATAGCGGGAGGGATACAAGAGACCCAGTACTTC.

Only one count was recorded for this clone. This sequence joins TRBV7-8 and TRBJ2-7, with D uncertain. The V end was cut by 3 bases, the J end by 5 bases, with 11 bases between. CDR1 and CDR2 from the germline V gene are SGHVS and FQNEAQ. CDR3 size: 13 residues. The CDR3 region is CASSLEITHEQYF. CDR3 in DNA: TGTGCCAGCAGCTTGGAGATTACCCACGAGCAGTACTTC. Variable domain in full (rest from reference TRBV7-8 and TRBJ2-7): GAGVSQSPRYKVAKRGQDVALRCDPISGHVSLFWYQQALGQGPEFLTYFQNEAQLDKSGLPSDRFFAERPEGSVSTLKIQRTQQEDSAVYLCASSLEITHEQYFGPGTRLTVT.

This chain joins TRBV5-5 and TRBJ2-3; 8 bases are shared with TRBD1. Per germline, CDR1 SGHKS and CDR2 YYEKEE (reference sequence). Unmatched junction bases numbered 14, after V lost 3 bases and J lost 5 bases. This CDR3 is 17 amino acids long. The CDR3 loop reads CASSSESQGAFIDTQYF. The CDR3 DNA sequence: TGTGCCAGCAGCTCAGAGTCCCAGGGGGCCTTTATAGATACGCAGTATTTT.

The J gene is TRBJ1-1, the V gene TRBV6-5; D unclear. Germline loops: CDR1 MNHEY, CDR2 SVGAGI. V lost 11 bases, J lost 1 base, and 11 bases lay in between. This CDR3 is built from 12 residues. The CDR3 loop reads CAVGITNTEAFF. CDR3 DNA: TGTGCCGTGGGGATAACGAACACTGAAGCTTTCTTT.

This clone is a singleton in its sample. This chain links TRBV27 with TRBJ2-7; TRBD1 matches at 10 bases. CDR1 and CDR2 (germline): MNHEY, SMNVEV (reference sequence). J gave up 7 bases and V 2 bases, and 11 bases lay outside the gene matches. This CDR3 has 16 amino acids. The CDR3 coding sequence is TGTGCCAGCAGTTTACCCCCGGGACAGGGGAATAGGGAGCAGTACTTC. Its translation: CASSLPPGQGNREQYF.

V usage is TRBV7-7 and J usage is TRBJ1-4; D is unresolved. Germline V gives CDR1 SSHAT, CDR2 FNYEAQ (reference sequence). CDR3 length equals 13 residues. V lost 3 bases and J lost 5, with 7 bases in between. DNA of the CDR3: TGTGCCAGCAGCTTGGGAGAGAATGAAAAACTGTTTTTT. Translating it yields CASSLGENEKLFF. The full variable domain, rest sourced from reference TRBV7-7 and TRBJ1-4, is GAGVSQSPRYKVTKRGQDVTLRCDPISSHATLYWYQQALGQGPEFLTYFNYEAQPDKSGLPSDRFSAERPEGSISTLTIQRTEQRDSAMYRCASSLGENEKLFFGSGTQLSVL.

V is TRBV5-5 and J is TRBJ2-1, with D perhaps being TRBD1 or TRBD2 (5 bases each). CDR3 size: 12 residues. The V gene lost 2 bases and the J gene lost 8 bases, with 8 bases spanning the gap. From germline, CDR1 is SGHKS and CDR2 YYEKEE (reference sequence). This CDR3 reads CASSLRGDEQFF. The CDR3 DNA reads TGTGCCAGCAGCTTACGGGGCGATGAGCAGTTCTTC.

This chain joins TRBV27 and TRBJ1-2, with TRBD1 identical over 8 bases. Germline trimming cut 6 bases from V and 6 bases from J; bases unmatched to any gene: 6. This CDR3 is built from 13 residues. Germline CDR1 and CDR2: MNHEY and SMNVEV (reference sequence). This CDR3 is CASSLGQAHGYTF. In DNA form, the CDR3 reads TGTGCCAGCAGCTTGGGACAGGCGCATGGCTACACCTTC.

The chain combines TRBV5-5 with TRBJ1-4; the D gene is possibly TRBD1 (5 bases). V gave up 4 bases and J gave up 3 bases, with 13 bases separating them. Germline values: CDR1 SGHKS, CDR2 YYEKEE (reference sequence). The CDR3 runs 15 residues. In DNA, the CDR3 is TGTGCCAGCAGCACACGACAGTCCCCTAATGAAAAACTGTTTTTT. It specifies CASSTRQSPNEKLFF.

The chain links TRBV5-6 to TRBJ2-1; D possibly uses TRBD1 or TRBD2 (6 bases each). Germline V gene data show CDR1 as SGHDT and CDR2 as YYEEEE. There are 18 residues in the CDR3. Trimming removed 6 bases at V and 6 bases at J, with 28 bases between. The CDR3 DNA reads TGTGCCAGCATCCGAAGGGGAGGATGGACAGATTTTACCAATGAGCAGTTCTTC. Its translation is CASIRRGGWTDFTNEQFF.